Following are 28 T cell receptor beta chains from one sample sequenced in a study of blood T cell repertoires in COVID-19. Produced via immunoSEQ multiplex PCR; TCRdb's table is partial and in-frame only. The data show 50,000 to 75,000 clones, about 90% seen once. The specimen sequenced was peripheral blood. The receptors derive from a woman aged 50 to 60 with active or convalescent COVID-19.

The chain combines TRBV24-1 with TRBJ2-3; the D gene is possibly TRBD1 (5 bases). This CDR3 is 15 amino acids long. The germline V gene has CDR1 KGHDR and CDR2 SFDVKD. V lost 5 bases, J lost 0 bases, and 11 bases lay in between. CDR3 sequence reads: CATSVGNRSTDTQYF. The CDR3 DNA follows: TGTGCCACCAGTGTGGGGAACAGGAGCACAGATACGCAGTATTTT.

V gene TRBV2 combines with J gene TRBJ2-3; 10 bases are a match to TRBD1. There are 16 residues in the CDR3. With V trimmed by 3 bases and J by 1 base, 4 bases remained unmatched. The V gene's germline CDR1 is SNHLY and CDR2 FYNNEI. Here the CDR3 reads CASSEGTGEGTDTQYF. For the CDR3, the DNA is TGTGCCAGCAGTGAGGGGACAGGGGAAGGCACAGATACGCAGTATTTT.

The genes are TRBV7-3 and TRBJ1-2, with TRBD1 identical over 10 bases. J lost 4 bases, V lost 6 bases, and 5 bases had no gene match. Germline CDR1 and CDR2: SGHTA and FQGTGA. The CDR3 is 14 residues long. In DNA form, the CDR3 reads TGTGCCAGCAGTCCCGGGACAGGGGCCTATGGCTACACCTTC. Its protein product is CASSPGTGAYGYTF.

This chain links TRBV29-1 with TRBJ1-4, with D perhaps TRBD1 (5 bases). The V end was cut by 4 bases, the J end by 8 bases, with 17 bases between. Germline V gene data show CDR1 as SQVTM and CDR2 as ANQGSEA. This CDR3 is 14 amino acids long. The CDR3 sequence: CSVVTPTEPEKLFF. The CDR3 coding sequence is TGCAGCGTTGTTACCCCGACAGAGCCAGAAAAACTGTTTTTT.

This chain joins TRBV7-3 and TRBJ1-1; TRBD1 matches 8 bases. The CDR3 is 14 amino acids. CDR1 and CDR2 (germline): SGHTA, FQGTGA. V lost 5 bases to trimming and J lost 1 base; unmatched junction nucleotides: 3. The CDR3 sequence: CASSIDRGNTEAFF. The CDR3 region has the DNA TGTGCCAGCAGCATTGACAGGGGGAACACTGAAGCTTTCTTT.

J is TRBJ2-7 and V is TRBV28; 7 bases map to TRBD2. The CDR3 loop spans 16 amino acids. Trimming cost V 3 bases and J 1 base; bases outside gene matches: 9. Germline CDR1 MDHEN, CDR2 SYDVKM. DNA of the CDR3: TGTGCCAGCAGTTTTCCGGCTTCGGGACTATCCTACGAGCAGTACTTC. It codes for CASSFPASGLSYEQYF. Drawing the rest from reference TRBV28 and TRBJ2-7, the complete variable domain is DVKVTQSSRYLVKRTGEKVFLECVQDMDHENMFWYRQDPGLGLRLIYFSYDVKMKEKGDIPEGYSVSREKKERFSLILESASTNQTSMYLCASSFPASGLSYEQYFGPGTRLTVT.

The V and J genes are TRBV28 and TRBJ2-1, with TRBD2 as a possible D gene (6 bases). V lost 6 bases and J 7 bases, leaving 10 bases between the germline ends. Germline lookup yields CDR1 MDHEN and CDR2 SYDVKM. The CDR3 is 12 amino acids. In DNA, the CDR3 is TGTGCCAGCAGCTTGGAGGGAAATGAGCAGTTCTTC. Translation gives CASSLEGNEQFF.

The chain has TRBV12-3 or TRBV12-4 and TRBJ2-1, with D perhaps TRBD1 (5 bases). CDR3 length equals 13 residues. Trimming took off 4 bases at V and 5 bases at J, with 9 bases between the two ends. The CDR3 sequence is CASSYGQHNEQFF. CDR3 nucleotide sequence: TGTGCCAGCAGTTATGGACAACACAATGAGCAGTTCTTC.

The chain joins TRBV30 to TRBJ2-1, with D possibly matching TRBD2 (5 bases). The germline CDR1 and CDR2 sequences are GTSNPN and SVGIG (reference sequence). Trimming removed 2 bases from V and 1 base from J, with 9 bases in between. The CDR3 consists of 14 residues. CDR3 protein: CAWSSRGSYNEQFF. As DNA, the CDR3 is TGTGCCTGGAGTAGTAGAGGGTCCTACAATGAGCAGTTCTTC.

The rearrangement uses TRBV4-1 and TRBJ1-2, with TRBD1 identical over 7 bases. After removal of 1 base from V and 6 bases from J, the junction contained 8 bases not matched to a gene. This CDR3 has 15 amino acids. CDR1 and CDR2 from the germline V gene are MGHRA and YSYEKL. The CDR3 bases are TGCGCCAGCAGCCAAGCAGAGACAGGGTTGAATGGCTACACCTTC. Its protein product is CASSQAETGLNGYTF.

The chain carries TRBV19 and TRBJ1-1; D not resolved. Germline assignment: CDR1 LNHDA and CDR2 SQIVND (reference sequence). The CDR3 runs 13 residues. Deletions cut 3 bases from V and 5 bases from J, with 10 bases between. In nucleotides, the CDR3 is TGTGCCAGTAGTATGAGTCGCGCTACTGAAGCTTTCTTT. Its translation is CASSMSRATEAFF.

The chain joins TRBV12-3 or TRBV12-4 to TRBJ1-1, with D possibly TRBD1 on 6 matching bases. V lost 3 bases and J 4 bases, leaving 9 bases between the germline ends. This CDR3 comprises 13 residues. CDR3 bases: TGTGCCAGCAGTTTTGGGGGCCCCACTGAAGCTTTCTTT. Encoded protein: CASSFGGPTEAFF.

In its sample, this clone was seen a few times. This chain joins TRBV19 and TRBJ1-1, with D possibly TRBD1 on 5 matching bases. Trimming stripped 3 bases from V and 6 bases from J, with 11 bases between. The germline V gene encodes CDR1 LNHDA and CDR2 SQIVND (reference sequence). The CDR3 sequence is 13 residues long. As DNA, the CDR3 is TGTGCCAGTAGTATCCCAGGGAAACCTGAAGCTTTCTTT. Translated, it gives CASSIPGKPEAFF.

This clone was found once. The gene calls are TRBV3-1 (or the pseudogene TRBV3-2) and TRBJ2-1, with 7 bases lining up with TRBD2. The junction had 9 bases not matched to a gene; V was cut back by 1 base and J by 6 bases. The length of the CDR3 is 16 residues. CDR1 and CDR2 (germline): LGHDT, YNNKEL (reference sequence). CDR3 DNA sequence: TGTGCCAGCAGCCAAGGAATCGCGGGAGTTACCAATGAGCAGTTCTTC. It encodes CASSQGIAGVTNEQFF.

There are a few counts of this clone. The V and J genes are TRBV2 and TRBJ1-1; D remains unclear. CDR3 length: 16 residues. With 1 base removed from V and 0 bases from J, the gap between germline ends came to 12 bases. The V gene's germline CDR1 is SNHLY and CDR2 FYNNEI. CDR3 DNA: TGTGCCAGCAGTGAAGGCATCTTGGCTGTGAACACTGAAGCTTTCTTT. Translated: CASSEGILAVNTEAFF.

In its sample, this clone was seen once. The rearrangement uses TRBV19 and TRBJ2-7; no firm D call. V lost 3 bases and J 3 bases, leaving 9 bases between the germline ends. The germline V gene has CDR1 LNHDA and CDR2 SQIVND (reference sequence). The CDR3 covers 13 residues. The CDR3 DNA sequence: TGTGCCAGTAGTATGGGCGTTGGCTACGAGCAGTACTTC. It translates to CASSMGVGYEQYF.

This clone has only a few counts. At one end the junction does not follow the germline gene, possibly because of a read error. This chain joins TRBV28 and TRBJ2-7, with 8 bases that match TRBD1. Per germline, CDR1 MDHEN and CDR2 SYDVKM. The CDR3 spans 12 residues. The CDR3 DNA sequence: TGTGCCAGCAGTTCCAACGACAGGGGCCTAAACTTC. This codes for CASSSNDRGLNF.

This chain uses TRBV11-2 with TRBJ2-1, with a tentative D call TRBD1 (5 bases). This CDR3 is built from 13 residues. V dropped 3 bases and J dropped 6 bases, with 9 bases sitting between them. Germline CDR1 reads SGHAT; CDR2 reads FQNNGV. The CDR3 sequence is CASSFVGANEQFF. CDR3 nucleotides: TGTGCCAGCAGCTTCGTAGGGGCCAATGAGCAGTTCTTC.

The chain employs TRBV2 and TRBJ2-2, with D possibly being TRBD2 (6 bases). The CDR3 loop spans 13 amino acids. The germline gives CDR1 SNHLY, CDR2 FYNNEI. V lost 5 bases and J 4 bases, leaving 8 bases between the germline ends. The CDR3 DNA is TGTGCCAGCAGTACTAGCATCACCGGGGAGCTGTTTTTT. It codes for CASSTSITGELFF.

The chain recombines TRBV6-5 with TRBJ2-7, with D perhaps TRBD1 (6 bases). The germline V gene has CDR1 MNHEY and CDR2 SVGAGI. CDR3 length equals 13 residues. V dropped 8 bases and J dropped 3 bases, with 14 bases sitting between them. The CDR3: CASQKQGNYEQYF. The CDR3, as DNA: TGTGCCAGCCAAAAACAGGGTAACTACGAGCAGTACTTC.

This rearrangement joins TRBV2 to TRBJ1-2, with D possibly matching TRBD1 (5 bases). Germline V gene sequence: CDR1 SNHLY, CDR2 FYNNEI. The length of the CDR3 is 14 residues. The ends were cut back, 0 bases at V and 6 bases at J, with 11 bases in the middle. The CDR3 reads CASSEAPGSDGYTF. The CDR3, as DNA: TGTGCCAGCAGTGAAGCGCCAGGGTCTGATGGCTACACCTTC.

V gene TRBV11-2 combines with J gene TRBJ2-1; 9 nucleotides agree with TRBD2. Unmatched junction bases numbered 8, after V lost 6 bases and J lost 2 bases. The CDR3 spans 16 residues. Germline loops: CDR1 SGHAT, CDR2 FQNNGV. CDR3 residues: CASSYRASGAYNEQFF. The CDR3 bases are TGTGCCAGCAGTTATAGAGCTAGCGGGGCCTACAATGAGCAGTTCTTC. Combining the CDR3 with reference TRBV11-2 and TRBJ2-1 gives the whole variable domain EAGVAQSPRYKIIEKRQSVAFWCNPISGHATLYWYQQILGQGPKLLIQFQNNGVVDDSQLPKDRFSAERLKGVDSTLKIQPAKLEDSAVYLCASSYRASGAYNEQFFGPGTRLTVL.

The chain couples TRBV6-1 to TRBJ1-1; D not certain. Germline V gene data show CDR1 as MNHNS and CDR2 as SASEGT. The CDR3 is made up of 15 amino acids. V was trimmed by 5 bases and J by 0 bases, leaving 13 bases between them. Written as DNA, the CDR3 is TGTGCCAGCAGTACACCCAACGACATGAACACTGAAGCTTTCTTT. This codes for CASSTPNDMNTEAFF.

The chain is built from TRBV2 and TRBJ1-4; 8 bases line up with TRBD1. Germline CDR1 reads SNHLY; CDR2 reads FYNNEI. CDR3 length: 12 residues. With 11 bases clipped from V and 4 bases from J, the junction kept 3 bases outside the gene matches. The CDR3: CAGQGLNEKLFF. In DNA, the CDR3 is TGTGCCGGACAGGGACTTAATGAAAAACTGTTTTTT.

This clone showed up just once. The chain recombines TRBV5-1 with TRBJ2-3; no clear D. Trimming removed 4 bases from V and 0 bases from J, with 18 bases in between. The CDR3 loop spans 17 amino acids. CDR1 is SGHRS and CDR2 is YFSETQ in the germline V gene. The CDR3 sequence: CASSTEQALASTDTQYF. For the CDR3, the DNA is TGCGCCAGCAGCACCGAGCAGGCGCTCGCTAGCACAGATACGCAGTATTTT. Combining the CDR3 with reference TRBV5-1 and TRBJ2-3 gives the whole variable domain KAGVTQTPRYLIKTRGQQVTLSCSPISGHRSVSWYQQTPGQGLQFLFEYFSETQRNKGNFPGRFSGRQFSNSRSEMNVSTLELGDSALYLCASSTEQALASTDTQYFGPGTRLTVL.

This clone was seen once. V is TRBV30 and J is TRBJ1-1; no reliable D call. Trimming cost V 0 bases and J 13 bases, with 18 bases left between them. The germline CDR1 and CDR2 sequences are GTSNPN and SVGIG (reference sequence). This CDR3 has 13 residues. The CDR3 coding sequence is TGTGCCTGGAGTGTACGTGACTTCTTCGGAGTTTTCTTT. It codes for CAWSVRDFFGVFF.

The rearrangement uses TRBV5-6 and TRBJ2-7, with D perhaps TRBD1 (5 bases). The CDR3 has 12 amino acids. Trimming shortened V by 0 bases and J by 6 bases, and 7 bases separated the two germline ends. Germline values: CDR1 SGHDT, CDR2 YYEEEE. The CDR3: CASSLGQLEQYF. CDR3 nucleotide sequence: TGTGCCAGCAGCTTGGGACAGCTCGAGCAGTACTTC. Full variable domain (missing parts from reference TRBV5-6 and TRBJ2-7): DAGVTQSPTHLIKTRGQQVTLRCSPKSGHDTVSWYQQALGQGPQFIFQYYEEEERQRGNFPDRFSGHQFPNYSSELNVNALLLGDSALYLCASSLGQLEQYFGPGTRLTVT.

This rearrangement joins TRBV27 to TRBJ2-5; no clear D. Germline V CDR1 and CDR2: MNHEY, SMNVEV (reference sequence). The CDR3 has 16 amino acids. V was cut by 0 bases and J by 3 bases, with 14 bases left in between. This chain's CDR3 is CASSLSMGFREETQYF. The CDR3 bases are TGTGCCAGCAGTTTATCGATGGGTTTTCGGGAAGAGACCCAGTACTTC.